This TCR beta chain was identified during a study of T cells in Graves' hyperthyroidism and ophthalmopathy. Study observations and caveats: For ophthalmopathy, model prediction preceded onset by a median around 7 months. Blood also contained most expanded thyroid clonotypes above 0.001.

Uncontrolled infection, other autoimmune disease, pregnancy or lactation excluded patients. Details on this clonotype: Antigen specificity is unknown.

RNA transcripts yielded amplified TCR beta CDR3 regions. Carried out on the TCR CDR3, a first-round RT-PCR used the HTBI primer set. TCRdb re-called the multiplex PCR reads through MiXCR, storing one row per CDR3 protein. The sample has a few hundred thousand distinct CDR3 sequences; 40% to 50% are singletons. Germline V gene lookup returns CDR1 SGHRS and CDR2 YFSETQ. The CDR3 totals 15 residues. V lost 0 bases, J lost 4 bases, and 13 bases lay in between. Sequences were obtained from peripheral blood or thyroid tissue (not recorded which). The clonotype was recovered from an adult woman with Graves' disease, either hyperthyroidism or ophthalmopathy (not recorded which). The chain employs TRBV5-1 and TRBJ1-1, with D possibly TRBD1 on 5 matching bases. Written as DNA, the CDR3 is TGCGCCAGCAGCTTGGCGGACACGGCTGGCACTGAAGCTTTCTTT. Translation: CASSLADTAGTEAFF.